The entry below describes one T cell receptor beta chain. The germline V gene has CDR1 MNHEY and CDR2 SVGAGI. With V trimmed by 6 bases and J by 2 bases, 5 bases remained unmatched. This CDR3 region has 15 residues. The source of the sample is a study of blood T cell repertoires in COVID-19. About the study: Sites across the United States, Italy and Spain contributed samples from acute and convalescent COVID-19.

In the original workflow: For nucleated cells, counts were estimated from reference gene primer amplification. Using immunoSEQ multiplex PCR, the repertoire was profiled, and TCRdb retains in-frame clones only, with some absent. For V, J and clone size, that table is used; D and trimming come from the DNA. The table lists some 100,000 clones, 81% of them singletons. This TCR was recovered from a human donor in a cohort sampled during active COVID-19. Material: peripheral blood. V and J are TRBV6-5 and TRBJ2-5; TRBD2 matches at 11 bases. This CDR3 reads CASSSRTSGQETQYF. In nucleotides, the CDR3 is TGTGCCAGCAGCTCAAGGACTAGCGGGCAAGAGACCCAGTACTTC.